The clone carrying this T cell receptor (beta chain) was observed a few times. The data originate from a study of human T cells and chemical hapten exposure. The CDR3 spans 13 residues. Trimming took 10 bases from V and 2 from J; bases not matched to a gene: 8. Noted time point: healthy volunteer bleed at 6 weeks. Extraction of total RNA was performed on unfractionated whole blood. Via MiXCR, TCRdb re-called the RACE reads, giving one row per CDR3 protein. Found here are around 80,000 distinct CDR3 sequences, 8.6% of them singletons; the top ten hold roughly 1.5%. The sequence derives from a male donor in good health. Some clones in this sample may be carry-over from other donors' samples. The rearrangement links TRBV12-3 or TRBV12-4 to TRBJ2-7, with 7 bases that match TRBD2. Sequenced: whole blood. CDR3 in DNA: TGTGCCATTTGGGCGGCGGGGGCCTACGAGCAGTACTTC. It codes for CAIWAAGAYEQYF.